This TCR beta chain is drawn from a study of CD8 T cells in Susac syndrome. Findings and limits, study-wide: CD4+ T cell repertoires in Susac syndrome exhibited no evidence of clonal expansion.

A remark on this clonotype: Its antigen is as yet unknown.

cDNA came from about 0.51 to 1 ug RNA primed by random hexamers. TCRdb recomputed calls from the immunoSEQ multiplex PCR reads with MiXCR, one row per CDR3 protein. The table lists roughly 200,000 distinct CDR3 sequences, about 93% of them singletons. The V gene end was trimmed by 1 base and the J gene end by 7 bases; junction bases not matched to a gene: 7. Per germline, CDR1 DFQATT and CDR2 SNEGSKA (reference sequence). This CDR3 has 14 residues. The chain joins TRBV20-1 to TRBJ2-7, with TRBD2 identical over 10 bases. The material sequenced was CD4+ T cells from PBMCs. This TCR was sampled from a human donor with Susac syndrome. The CDR3 nucleotides read TGCAGTGCTAGAGTACCTAGCGGGAGAGGTGAGCAGTACTTC. This encodes CSARVPSGRGEQYF.